A single sample is the source of the 2 T cell receptor beta chains below, sequenced in a study of PD-L1 blockade in urothelial cancer. The method was immunoSEQ multiplex PCR; TCRdb's version includes in-frame clones alone and lacks a portion of them. The sample lists approximately 58,000 clones; roughly four fifths were seen once. Sample: PBMCs, taken around atezolizumab (anti-PD-L1) treatment. These receptors originate from a man aged 65-85 years with urothelial cancer.

For the CDR3, the DNA is TGTGCCAGTAGTAGGGGGACAGGGGTCACAGATACGCAGTATTTT. Translation: CASSRGTGVTDTQYF. The chain employs TRBV19 and TRBJ2-3, with 10 bases that match TRBD1. This CDR3 has 15 residues. From germline, CDR1 is LNHDA and CDR2 SQIVND (reference sequence). Trimming removed 4 bases from V and 2 bases from J; junction bases left unmatched: 3.

This sequence joins TRBV5-5 and TRBJ2-7; tentative D call: TRBD2 (5 bases). Germline lookup yields CDR1 SGHKS and CDR2 YYEKEE (reference sequence). V was cut by 2 bases and J by 10 bases, with 16 bases left in between. This CDR3 comprises 13 residues. CDR3 amino acids: CASSFHSEALQYF. CDR3 nucleotides: TGTGCCAGCAGCTTTCACTCGGAGGCCTTACAGTACTTC.